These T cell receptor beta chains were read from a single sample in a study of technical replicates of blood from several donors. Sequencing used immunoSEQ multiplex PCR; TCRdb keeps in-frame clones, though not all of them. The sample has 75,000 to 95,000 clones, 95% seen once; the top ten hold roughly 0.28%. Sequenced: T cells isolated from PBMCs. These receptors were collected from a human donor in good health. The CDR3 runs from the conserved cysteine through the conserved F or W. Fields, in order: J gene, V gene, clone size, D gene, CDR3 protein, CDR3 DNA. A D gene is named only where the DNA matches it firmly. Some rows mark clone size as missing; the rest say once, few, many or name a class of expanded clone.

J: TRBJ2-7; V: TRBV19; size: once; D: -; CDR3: CASSMVGGSGYEQYF; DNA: TGTGCCAGTAGTATGGTAGGGGGAAGTGGTTACGAGCAGTACTTC
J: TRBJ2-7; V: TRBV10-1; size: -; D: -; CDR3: CASSESRVFYEQYF; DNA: TGCGCCAGCAGTGAGTCGAGGGTTTTCTACGAGCAGTACTTC
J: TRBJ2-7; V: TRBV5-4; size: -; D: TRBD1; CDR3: CASSDYGTGEFFGQYF; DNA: TGTGCCAGCAGCGACTACGGGACAGGGGAATTCTTTGGGCAGTACTTC
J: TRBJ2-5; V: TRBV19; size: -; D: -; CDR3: CASMGRQETQYF; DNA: TGTGCCAGTATGGGGAGACAAGAGACCCAGTACTTC
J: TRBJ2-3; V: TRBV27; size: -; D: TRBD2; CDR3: CASSRRLAGADTQYF; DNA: TGTGCCAGCAGCCGCAGACTAGCGGGAGCGGATACGCAGTATTTT
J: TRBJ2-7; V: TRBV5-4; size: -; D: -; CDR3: CASSSGIPYEQYF; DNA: TGTGCCAGCAGCTCCGGGATCCCCTACGAGCAGTACTTC
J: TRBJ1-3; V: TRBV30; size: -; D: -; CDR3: CAWGHLRGPGNTIYF; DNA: TGTGCCTGGGGGCACCTCCGGGGTCCTGGAAACACCATATATTTT
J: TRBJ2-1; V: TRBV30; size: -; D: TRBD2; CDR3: CAWVAGGSYNEQFF; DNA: TGTGCCTGGGTAGCGGGGGGATCCTACAATGAGCAGTTCTTC
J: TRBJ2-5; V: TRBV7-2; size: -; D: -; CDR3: CASSPARTAKETQYF; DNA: TGTGCCAGCAGCCCAGCAAGGACAGCAAAAGAGACCCAGTACTTC
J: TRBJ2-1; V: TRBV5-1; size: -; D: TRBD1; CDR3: CASSPKDRGRPYNEQFF; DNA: TGCGCCAGCAGCCCCAAAGACAGGGGGCGGCCCTACAATGAGCAGTTCTTC
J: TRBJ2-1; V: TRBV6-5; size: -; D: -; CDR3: CASSYSGDSVFNKQFF; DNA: TGTGCCAGCAGTTACTCAGGGGACTCCGTCTTCAATAAGCAGTTCTTC
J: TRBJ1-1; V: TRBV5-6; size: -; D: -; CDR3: CASSLLNSANTEAFF; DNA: TGTGCCAGCAGCTTGTTAAATAGCGCGAACACTGAAGCTTTCTTT
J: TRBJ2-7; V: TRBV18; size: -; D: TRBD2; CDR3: CASSPSGRAFYEQYF; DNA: TGTGCCAGCTCACCTAGCGGGAGGGCATTCTACGAGCAGTACTTC
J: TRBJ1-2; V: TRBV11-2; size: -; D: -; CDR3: CASSLPTSGYTF; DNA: TGTGCCAGCAGCTTACCAACTTCCGGCTACACCTTC
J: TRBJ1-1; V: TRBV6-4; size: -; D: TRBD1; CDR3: CASRPDRAATEAFF; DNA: TGTGCCAGCAGGCCAGACAGGGCCGCCACTGAAGCTTTCTTT
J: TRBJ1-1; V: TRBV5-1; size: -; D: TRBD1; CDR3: CASRSGQGPEAFF; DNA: TGCGCCAGCAGATCCGGACAGGGCCCTGAAGCTTTCTTT
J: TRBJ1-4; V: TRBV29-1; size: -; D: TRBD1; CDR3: CSVGQGPEKLFF; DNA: TGCAGCGTTGGACAGGGACCTGAAAAACTGTTTTTT
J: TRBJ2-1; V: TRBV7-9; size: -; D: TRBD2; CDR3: CASSREGSYNEQFF; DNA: TGTGCCAGCAGCCGGGAGGGTTCCTACAATGAGCAGTTCTTC
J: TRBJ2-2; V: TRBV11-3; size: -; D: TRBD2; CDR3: CASSLRGGSGELFF; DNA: TGTGCCAGCAGCTTACGGGGGGGCTCCGGGGAGCTGTTTTTT
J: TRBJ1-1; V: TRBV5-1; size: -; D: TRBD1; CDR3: CASSWEQGARDTEAFF; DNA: TGCGCCAGCAGCTGGGAACAGGGGGCGAGGGACACTGAAGCTTTCTTT
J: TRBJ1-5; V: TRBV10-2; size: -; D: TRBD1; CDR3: CASTGDSNQPQHF; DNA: TGCGCCAGTACAGGGGATAGCAATCAGCCCCAGCATTTT
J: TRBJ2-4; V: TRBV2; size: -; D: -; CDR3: CASTPTRGPAKNIQYF; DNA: TGTGCCAGCACTCCAACCCGCGGCCCAGCCAAAAACATTCAGTACTTC
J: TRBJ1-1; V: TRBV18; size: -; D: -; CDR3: CASSPGRNTEAFF; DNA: TGTGCCAGCTCACCGGGCAGGAACACTGAAGCTTTCTTT
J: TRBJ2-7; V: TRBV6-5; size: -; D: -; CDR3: CASSYSGGLTSYEQYF; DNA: TGTGCCAGCAGTTACTCAGGCGGGCTAACCTCCTACGAGCAGTACTTC
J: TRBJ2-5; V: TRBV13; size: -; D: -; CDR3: CASSREKETQYF; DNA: TGTGCCAGCAGCCGGGAGAAAGAGACCCAGTACTTC
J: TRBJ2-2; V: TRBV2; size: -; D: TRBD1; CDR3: CASYGDPKQGPNTGELFF; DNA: TGTGCCAGCTATGGGGACCCAAAACAGGGGCCGAACACCGGGGAGCTGTTTTTT
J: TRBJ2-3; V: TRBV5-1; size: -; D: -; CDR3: CASSLAGRTSTDTQYF; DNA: TGCGCCAGCAGCTTGGCCGGCAGGACTAGCACAGATACGCAGTATTTT
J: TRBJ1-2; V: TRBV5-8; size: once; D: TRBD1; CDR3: CASSLVWDRGDGYTF; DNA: TGTGCCAGCAGCTTGGTGTGGGACAGGGGCGATGGCTACACCTTC
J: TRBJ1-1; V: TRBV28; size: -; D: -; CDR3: CASSTRGPEAFF; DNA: TGTGCCAGCAGTACACGAGGTCCTGAAGCTTTCTTT
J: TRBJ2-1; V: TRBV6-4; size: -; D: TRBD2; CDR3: CASSDGGGSYNEQFF; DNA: TGTGCCAGCAGTGACGGGGGGGGCTCCTACAATGAGCAGTTCTTC
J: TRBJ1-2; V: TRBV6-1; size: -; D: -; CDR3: CASRLANYGYTF; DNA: TGTGCCAGCAGACTCGCCAACTATGGCTACACCTTC
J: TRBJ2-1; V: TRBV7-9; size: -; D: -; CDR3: CASEKELADNEQFF; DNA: TGTGCCAGCGAGAAGGAACTAGCAGACAATGAGCAGTTCTTC
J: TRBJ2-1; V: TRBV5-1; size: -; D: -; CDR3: CASSLGQDNEQFF; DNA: TGCGCCAGCAGCTTGGGGCAGGACAATGAGCAGTTCTTC
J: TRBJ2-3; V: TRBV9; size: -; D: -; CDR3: CASADRSSDTQYF; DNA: TGTGCCAGCGCCGACAGGTCGTCAGATACGCAGTATTTT
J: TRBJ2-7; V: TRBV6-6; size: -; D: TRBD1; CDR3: CASSTGTGATYEQYF; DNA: TGTGCCAGCAGTACCGGGACAGGGGCCACGTACGAGCAGTACTTC
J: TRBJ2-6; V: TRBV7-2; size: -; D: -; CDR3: CASSLSAAGANVLTF; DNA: TGTGCCAGCAGCTTGAGTGCTGCCGGGGCCAACGTCCTGACTTTC
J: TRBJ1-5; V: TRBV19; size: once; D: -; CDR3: CASWAGSLNQPQHF; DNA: TGTGCCAGTTGGGCAGGGTCCCTCAATCAGCCCCAGCATTTT
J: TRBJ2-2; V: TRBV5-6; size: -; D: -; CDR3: CASSSTRSLHTLNTGELFF; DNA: TGTGCCAGCAGCTCCACTCGTAGCTTGCACACCCTGAACACCGGGGAGCTGTTTTTT
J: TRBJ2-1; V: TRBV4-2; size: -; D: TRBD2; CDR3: CASSQKRGTSGRLYNEQFF; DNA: TGTGCCAGCAGCCAAAAGAGGGGGACTAGCGGGAGATTGTACAATGAGCAGTTCTTC
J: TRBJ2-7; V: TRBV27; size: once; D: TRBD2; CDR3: CASSPRPTSDEQYF; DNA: TGTGCCAGCAGTCCCCGACCGACTAGCGACGAGCAGTACTTC
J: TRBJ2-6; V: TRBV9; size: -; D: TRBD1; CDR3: CASSERERGTGSSGANVLTF; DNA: TGTGCCAGCAGCGAACGAGAACGAGGGACAGGTAGCTCTGGGGCCAACGTCCTGACTTTC
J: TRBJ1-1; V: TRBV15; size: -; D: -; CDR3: CATKRAGENTEAFF; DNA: TGTGCCACCAAACGGGCAGGGGAGAACACTGAAGCTTTCTTT